Below, one T cell receptor beta chain is given with its context. CDR3 length: 15 residues. Germline CDR1 is SGHRS and CDR2 is YFSETQ. The V end was cut by 4 bases, the J end by 6 bases, with 16 bases between. These data come from a study of shared clonotypes between healthy human individuals. Naive CD8 isolation took CD45RO-negative cells positively selected for CCR7 and excluded terminally differentiated effector memory CD45RA+ cells. The run depth of the assay was deep. The protocol was immunoSEQ multiplex PCR, while the TCRdb copy is restricted to in-frame clones and leaves out a portion. The table lists about 580,000 clones, roughly 98% of them singletons, with 0.25% to 0.35% in the top ten.

This receptor was obtained from a man aged 25 to 40 in good health. The specimen was naive CD8+ T cells sorted from blood. The chain links TRBV5-1 to TRBJ1-4, with unresolved D. The CDR3 nucleotides are TGCGCCAGCAGCCCCGGAGTTGGTACCGATGAAAAACTGTTTTTT. This gives the protein CASSPGVGTDEKLFF. Together with reference TRBV5-1 and TRBJ1-4, the CDR3 gives the full variable domain: KAGVTQTPRYLIKTRGQQVTLSCSPISGHRSVSWYQQTPGQGLQFLFEYFSETQRNKGNFPGRFSGRQFSNSRSEMNVSTLELGDSALYLCASSPGVGTDEKLFFGSGTQLSVL.